This T cell receptor (beta chain) was observed in a study of Ad26.COV2.S vaccination and SARS-CoV-2 variants. Study as a whole: In the COV1001 trial, the donor was in the Ad26.COV2.S arm.

Noted treatment: some 20 received Ad26.COV2.S at low or high dose, single or two shots; about 5 received placebo; per-sample allocation not given. Sampling was done on day 63 after the first vaccine or placebo injection. Unmatched junction bases numbered 5, after V lost 2 bases and J lost 3 bases. The CDR3 contains 15 residues. Per the germline V gene, CDR1 is MNHEY and CDR2 is SMNVEV (reference sequence). Assay used: immunoSEQ multiplex PCR; TCRdb lists only in-frame clones, some missing. The sample consists of about 680,000 clones, around 92% of them appearing once. Sequenced material: peripheral blood, taken in a trial of Ad26.COV2.S vaccine versus placebo. The rearrangement links TRBV27 to TRBJ2-3; TRBD2 aligns across 7 bases. This TCR was sampled from a person between 18 and 60 years old who received the Ad26.COV2.S COVID-19 vaccine or a placebo. The CDR3 coding sequence is TGTGCCAGCAGTTTAGGGGGGGGGTGGACAGATACGCAGTATTTT. This translates into CASSLGGGWTDTQYF.